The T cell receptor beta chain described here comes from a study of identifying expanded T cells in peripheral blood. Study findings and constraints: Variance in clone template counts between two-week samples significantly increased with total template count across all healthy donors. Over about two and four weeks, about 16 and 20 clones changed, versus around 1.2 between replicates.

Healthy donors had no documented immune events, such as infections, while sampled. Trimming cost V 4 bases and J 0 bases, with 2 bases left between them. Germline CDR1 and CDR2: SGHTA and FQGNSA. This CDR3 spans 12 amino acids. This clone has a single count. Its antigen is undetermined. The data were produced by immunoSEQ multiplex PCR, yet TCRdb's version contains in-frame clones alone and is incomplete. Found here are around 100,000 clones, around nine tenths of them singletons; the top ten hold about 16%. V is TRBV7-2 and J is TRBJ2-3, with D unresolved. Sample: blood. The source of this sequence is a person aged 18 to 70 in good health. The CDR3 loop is CASSSSTDTQYF. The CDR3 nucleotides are TGTGCCAGCAGCTCCAGCACAGATACGCAGTATTTT.